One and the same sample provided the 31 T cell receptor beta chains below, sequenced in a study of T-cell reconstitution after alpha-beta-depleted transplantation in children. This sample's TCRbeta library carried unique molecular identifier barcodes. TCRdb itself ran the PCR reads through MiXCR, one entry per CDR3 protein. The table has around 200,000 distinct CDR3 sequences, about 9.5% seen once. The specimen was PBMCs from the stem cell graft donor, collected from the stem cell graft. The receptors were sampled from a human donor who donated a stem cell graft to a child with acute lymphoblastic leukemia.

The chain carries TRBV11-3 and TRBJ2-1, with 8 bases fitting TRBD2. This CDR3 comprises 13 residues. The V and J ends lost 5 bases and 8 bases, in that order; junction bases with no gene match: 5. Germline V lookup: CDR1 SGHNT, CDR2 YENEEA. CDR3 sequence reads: CASSPAGGHEQFF. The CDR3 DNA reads TGTGCCAGCAGCCCGGCGGGGGGCCATGAGCAGTTCTTC.

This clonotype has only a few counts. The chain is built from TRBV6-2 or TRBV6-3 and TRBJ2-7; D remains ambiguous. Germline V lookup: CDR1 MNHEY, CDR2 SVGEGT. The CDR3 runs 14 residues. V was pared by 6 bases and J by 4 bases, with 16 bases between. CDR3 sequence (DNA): TGTGCCAGCAGCTCTCCGGAACAGTCGTACGAGCAGTACTTC. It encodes CASSSPEQSYEQYF.

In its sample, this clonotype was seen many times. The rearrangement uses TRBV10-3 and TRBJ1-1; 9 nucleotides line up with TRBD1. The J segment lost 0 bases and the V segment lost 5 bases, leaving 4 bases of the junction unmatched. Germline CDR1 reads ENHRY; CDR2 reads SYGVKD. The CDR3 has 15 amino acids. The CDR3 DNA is TGTGCCATCAGTCCACAGGGGGCAGTGAACACTGAAGCTTTCTTT. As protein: CAISPQGAVNTEAFF.

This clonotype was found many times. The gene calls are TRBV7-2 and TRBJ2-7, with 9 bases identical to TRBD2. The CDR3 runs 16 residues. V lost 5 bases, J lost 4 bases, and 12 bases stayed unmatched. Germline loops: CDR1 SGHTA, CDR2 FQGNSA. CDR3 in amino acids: CASSLWGTSRSYEQYF. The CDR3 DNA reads TGTGCCAGCAGCCTGTGGGGGACTAGCCGATCGTACGAGCAGTACTTC.

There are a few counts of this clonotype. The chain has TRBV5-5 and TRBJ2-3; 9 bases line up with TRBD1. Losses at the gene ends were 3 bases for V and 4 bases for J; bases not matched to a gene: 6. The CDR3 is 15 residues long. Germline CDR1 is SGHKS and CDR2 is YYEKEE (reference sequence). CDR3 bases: TGTGCCAGCAGCTCCGGGACAGGGTTCTCAGATACGCAGTATTTT. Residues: CASSSGTGFSDTQYF.

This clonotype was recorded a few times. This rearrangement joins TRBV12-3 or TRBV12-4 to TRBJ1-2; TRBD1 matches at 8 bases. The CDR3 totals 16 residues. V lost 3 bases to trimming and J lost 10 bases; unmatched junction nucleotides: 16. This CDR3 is CASSLGPGGAWSFYTF. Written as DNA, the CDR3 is TGTGCCAGCAGTTTGGGGCCAGGGGGCGCTTGGTCATTCTACACCTTC.

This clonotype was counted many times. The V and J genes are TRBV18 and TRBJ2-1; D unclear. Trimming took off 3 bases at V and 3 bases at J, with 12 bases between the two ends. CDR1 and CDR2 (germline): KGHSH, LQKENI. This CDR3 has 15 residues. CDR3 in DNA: TGTGCCAGCTCACCCTTTGCGGCAAGCTACAATGAGCAGTTCTTC. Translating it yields CASSPFAASYNEQFF.

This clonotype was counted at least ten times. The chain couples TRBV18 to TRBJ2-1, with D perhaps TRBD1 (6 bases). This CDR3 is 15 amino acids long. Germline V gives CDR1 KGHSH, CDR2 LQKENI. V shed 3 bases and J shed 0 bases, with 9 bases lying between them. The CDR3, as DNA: TGTGCCAGCTCACCGGACAGAAGCTCCTACAATGAGCAGTTCTTC. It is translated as CASSPDRSSYNEQFF.

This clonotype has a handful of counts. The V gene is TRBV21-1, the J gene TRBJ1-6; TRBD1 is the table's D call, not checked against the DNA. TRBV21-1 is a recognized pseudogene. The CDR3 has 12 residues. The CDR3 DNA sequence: TGTGCCAGCACCCCATTGAGGGGGTCCCTCCACTTT. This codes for CASTPLRGSLHF.

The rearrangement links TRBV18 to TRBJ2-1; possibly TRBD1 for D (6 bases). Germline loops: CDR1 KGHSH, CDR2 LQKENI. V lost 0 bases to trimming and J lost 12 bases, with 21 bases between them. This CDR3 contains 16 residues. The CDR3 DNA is TGTGCCAGCTCACCACCGTCACAGGGCCTCATACACGGGCAGTTCTTC. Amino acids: CASSPPSQGLIHGQFF.

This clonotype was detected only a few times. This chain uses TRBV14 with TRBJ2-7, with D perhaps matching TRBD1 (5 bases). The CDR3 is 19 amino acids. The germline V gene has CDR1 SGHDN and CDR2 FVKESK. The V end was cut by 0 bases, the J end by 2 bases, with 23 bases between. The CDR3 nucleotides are TGTGCCAGCAGCCAAGAGCCTCTTCCCTGGGGCCCTGGAACCTACGAGCAGTACTTC. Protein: CASSQEPLPWGPGTYEQYF.

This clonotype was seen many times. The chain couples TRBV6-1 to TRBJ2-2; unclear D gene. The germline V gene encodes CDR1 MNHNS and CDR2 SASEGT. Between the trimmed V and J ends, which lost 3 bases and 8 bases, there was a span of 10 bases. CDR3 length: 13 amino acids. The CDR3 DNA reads TGTGCCAGCAGTGAGAGAAGAGAAGGGGAGCTGTTTTTT. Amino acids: CASSERREGELFF.

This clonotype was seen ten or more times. The CDR3 nucleotides are TGTGCCAGCAGCTTAGCGGCAAGCACAGATACGCAGTATTTT. Translated: CASSLAASTDTQYF. The chain carries TRBV7-8 and TRBJ2-3; D gene uncertain. Germline V CDR1 and CDR2: SGHVS, FQNEAQ. The V gene lost 0 bases and the J gene lost 0 bases, with 4 bases spanning the gap. The CDR3 extends over 14 amino acids.

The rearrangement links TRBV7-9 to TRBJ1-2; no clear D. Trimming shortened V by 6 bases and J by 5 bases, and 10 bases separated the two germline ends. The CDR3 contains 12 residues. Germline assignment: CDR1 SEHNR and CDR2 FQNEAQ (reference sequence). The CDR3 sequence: CASSRKGYGYTF. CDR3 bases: TGTGCCAGCAGTCGAAAGGGTTATGGCTACACCTTC.

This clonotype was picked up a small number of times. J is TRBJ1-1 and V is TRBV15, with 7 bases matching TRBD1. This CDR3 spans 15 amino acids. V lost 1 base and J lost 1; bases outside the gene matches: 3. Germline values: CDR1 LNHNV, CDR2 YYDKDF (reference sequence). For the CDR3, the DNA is TGTGCCACCAGCAGAGGAGGGACAGAGAACACTGAAGCTTTCTTT. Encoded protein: CATSRGGTENTEAFF. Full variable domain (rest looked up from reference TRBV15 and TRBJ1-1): DAMVIQNPRYQVTQFGKPVTLSCSQTLNHNVMYWYQQKSSQAPKLLFHYYDKDFNNEADTPDNFQSRRPNTSFCFLDIRSPGLGDTAMYLCATSRGGTENTEAFFGQGTRLTVV.

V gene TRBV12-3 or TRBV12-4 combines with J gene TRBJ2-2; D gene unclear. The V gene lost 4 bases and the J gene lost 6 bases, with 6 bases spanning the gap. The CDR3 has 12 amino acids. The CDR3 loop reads CASSSRAGELFF. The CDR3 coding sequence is TGTGCCAGCAGTTCACGGGCCGGGGAGCTGTTTTTT.

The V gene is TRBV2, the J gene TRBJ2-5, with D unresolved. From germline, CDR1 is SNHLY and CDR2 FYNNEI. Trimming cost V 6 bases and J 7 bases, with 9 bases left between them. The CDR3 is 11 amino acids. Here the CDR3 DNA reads TGTGCCAGCAGGAGATTGTCGACCCAGTACTTC. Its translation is CASRRLSTQYF.

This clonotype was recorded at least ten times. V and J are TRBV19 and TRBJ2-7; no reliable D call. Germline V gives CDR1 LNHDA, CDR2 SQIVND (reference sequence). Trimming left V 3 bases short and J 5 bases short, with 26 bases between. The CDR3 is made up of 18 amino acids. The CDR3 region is CASSIVFRRRFESDEQYF. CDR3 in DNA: TGTGCCAGTAGTATCGTTTTCCGTCGCCGGTTTGAGTCGGACGAGCAGTACTTC.

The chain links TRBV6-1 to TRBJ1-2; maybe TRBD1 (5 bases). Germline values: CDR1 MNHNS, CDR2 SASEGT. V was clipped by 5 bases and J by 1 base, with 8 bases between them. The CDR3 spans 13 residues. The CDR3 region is CASSRQNNYGYTF. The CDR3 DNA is TGTGCCAGCAGTCGACAGAATAACTATGGCTACACCTTC.

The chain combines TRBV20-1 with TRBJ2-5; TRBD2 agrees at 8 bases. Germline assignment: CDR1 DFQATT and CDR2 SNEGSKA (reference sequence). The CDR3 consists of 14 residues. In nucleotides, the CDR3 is TGCGCCGAAGAACGGGCGGGAGGTCAAGAGACCCAGTACTTC. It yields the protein CAEERAGGQETQYF.

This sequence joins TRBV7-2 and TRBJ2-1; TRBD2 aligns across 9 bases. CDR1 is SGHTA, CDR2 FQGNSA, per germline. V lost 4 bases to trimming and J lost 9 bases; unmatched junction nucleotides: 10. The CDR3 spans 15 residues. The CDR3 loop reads CASSSAASGEGEQFF. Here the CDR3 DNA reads TGTGCCAGCAGCTCCGCTGCTAGCGGGGAGGGTGAGCAGTTCTTC. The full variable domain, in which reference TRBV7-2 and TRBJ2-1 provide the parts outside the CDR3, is GAGVSQSPSNKVTEKGKDVELRCDPISGHTALYWYRQSLGQGLEFLIYFQGNSAPDKSGLPSDRFSAERTGGSVSTLTIQRTQQEDSAVYLCASSSAASGEGEQFFGPGTRLTVL.

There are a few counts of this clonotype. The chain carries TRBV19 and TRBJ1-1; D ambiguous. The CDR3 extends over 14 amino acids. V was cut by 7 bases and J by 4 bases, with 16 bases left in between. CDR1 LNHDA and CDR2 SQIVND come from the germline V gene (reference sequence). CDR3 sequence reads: CASTKAGRSTEAFF. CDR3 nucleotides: TGTGCCAGTACCAAAGCCGGCAGAAGCACTGAAGCTTTCTTT.

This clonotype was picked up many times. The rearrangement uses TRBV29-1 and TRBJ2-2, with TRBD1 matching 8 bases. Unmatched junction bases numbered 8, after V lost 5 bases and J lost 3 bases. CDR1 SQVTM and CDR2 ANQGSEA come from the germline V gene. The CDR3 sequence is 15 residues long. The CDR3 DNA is TGCAGCGTTCGTCCCAGGGGGCGCGACACCGGGGAGCTGTTTTTT. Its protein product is CSVRPRGRDTGELFF.

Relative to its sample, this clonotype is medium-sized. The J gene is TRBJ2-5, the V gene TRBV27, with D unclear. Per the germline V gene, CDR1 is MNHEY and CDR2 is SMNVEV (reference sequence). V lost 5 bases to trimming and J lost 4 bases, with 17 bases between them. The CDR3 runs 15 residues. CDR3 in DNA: TGTGCCAGCAGTCCCGCTTCACACCAACTAGAGACCCAGTACTTC. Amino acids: CASSPASHQLETQYF.

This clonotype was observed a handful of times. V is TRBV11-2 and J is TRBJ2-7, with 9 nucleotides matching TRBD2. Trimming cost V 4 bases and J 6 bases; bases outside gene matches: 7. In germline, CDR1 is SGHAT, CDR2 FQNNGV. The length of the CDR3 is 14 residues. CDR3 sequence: CASSSSAGGREQYF. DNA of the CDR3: TGTGCCAGCAGCTCCTCAGCGGGGGGCCGCGAGCAGTACTTC.

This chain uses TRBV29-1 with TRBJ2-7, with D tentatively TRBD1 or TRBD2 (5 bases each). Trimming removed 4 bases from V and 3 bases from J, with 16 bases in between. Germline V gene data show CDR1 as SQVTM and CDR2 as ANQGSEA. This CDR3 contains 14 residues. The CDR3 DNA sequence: TGCAGCGTTGGTCGCCGGGGCCCCCTCTACGAGCAGTACTTC. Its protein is CSVGRRGPLYEQYF.

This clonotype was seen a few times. CDR3 in amino acids: CASSERTGRQPQHF. The CDR3, as DNA: TGTGCCAGCAGTGAAAGGACAGGGCGTCAGCCCCAGCATTTT. The chain employs TRBV6-1 and TRBJ1-5; the match to TRBD1 covers 8 bases. V lost 2 bases, J lost 6 bases, and 3 bases stayed unmatched. CDR3 length: 14 residues. Germline CDR1 reads MNHNS; CDR2 reads SASEGT.

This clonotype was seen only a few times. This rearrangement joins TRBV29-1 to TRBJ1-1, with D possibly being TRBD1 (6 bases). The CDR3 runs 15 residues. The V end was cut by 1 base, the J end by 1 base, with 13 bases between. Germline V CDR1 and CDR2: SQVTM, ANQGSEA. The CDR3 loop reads CSVEAARTENTEAFF. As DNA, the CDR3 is TGCAGCGTTGAAGCGGCGCGGACAGAGAACACTGAAGCTTTCTTT.

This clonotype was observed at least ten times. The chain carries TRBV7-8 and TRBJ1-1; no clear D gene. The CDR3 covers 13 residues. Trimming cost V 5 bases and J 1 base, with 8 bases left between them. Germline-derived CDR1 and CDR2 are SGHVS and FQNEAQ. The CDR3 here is CASSGQPNTEAFF. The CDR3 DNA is TGTGCCAGCAGCGGCCAGCCGAACACTGAAGCTTTCTTT. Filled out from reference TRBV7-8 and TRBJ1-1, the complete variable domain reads GAGVSQSPRYKVAKRGQDVALRCDPISGHVSLFWYQQALGQGPEFLTYFQNEAQLDKSGLPSDRFFAERPEGSVSTLKIQRTQQEDSAVYLCASSGQPNTEAFFGQGTRLTVV.

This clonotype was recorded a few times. As DNA, the CDR3 is TGCGCCAGCAGCTTACCTGGACAGTACGGGGAGCTGTTTTTT. Protein sequence: CASSLPGQYGELFF. The chain joins TRBV5-1 to TRBJ2-2, with D tentatively TRBD1 (6 bases). Germline CDR1 SGHRS, CDR2 YFSETQ. V lost 2 bases to trimming and J lost 7 bases, with 12 bases between them. This CDR3 is 14 amino acids long.

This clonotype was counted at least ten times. In DNA, the CDR3 is TGTGCCAGCAGTTTAGCGGAACCGCCGCGCTACGAGCAGTACTTC. Translated: CASSLAEPPRYEQYF. This chain joins TRBV12-3 or TRBV12-4 and TRBJ2-7; D unresolved. The CDR3 totals 15 residues. Trimming took 0 bases from V and 3 from J, leaving 12 bases between them.